This TCR beta chain was captured by sequencing in a study of cytomegalovirus exposure and HLA in healthy donors. The germline V gene encodes CDR1 MNHEY and CDR2 SMNVEV (reference sequence). The CDR3 totals 15 residues. Trimming removed 2 bases from V and 4 bases from J; junction bases left unmatched: 0. On this clone itself: The antigen is not known.

Primers for the PCR totalled 60 Vbeta and 13 Jbeta. Sequencing was performed with immunoSEQ multiplex PCR; in TCRdb, only in-frame clones are kept and a portion is missing. Of about 150,000 clones listed, 60% to 80% were seen once; the top ten hold approximately 0.66%. Study-level findings and limits: Later analysis associated a missense DCLRE1C variant with TCR beta V- and J-gene trimming. In a later analysis, HLA-C alleles had the fewest associated TCRs, DRB1 alleles the most.

J is TRBJ2-2 and V is TRBV27; 11 bases are a match to TRBD2. The TCR was taken from a male donor in good health and CMV-seronegative. Sequencing input: PBMCs. CDR3 residues: CASSLLAGGTGELFF. The CDR3 DNA is TGTGCCAGCAGTTTACTAGCGGGAGGCACCGGGGAGCTGTTTTTT.